These 11 T cell receptor beta chains were sequenced from one sample in a study of blood T cell repertoires in COVID-19. Libraries were prepared by immunoSEQ multiplex PCR; TCRdb keeps only in-frame clonotypes and omits some of them. The table includes over 120,000 clones, roughly 73% detected once. The sequenced sample consisted of peripheral blood. These receptors originate from a woman in her forties or fifties with active or convalescent COVID-19.

The J gene is TRBJ2-7, the V gene TRBV28, with 9 positions matching TRBD2. CDR1 is MDHEN, CDR2 SYDVKM, per germline. V was clipped by 8 bases and J by 5 bases; unmatched bases: 10. The CDR3 covers 14 residues. The CDR3 DNA follows: TGTGCCAGCGTCTTTAGCGGGAGCTTACACGAGCAGTACTTC. This translates into CASVFSGSLHEQYF.

V usage is TRBV27 and J usage is TRBJ2-7, with a tentative D call TRBD2 (7 bases). This CDR3 has 14 amino acids. Germline-derived CDR1 and CDR2 are MNHEY and SMNVEV (reference sequence). Between the trimmed V and J ends, which lost 8 bases and 2 bases, there was a span of 16 bases. The CDR3 bases are TGTGCCAGCGCCCTGGGGGGGCCCCCCTACGAGCAGTACTTC. It translates to CASALGGPPYEQYF.

The chain links TRBV5-1 to TRBJ2-3, with 8 bases identical to TRBD2. With 0 bases clipped from V and 4 bases from J, the junction kept 4 bases outside the gene matches. The CDR3 contains 15 residues. CDR1 and CDR2 from the germline V gene are SGHRS and YFSETQ. The CDR3 sequence: CASSLVAGKADTQYF. The CDR3 region has the DNA TGCGCCAGCAGCTTGGTAGCGGGGAAGGCAGATACGCAGTATTTT.

V usage is TRBV5-5 and J usage is TRBJ1-1, with unresolved D. V was pared by 4 bases and J by 1 base, with 17 bases between. CDR3 length equals 16 residues. Germline CDR1 is SGHKS and CDR2 is YYEKEE (reference sequence). The CDR3 sequence: CASSRTQPGRNTEAFF. In DNA, the CDR3 is TGTGCCAGCAGCAGGACTCAACCAGGAAGGAACACTGAAGCTTTCTTT.

V is TRBV19 and J is TRBJ1-2; TRBD1 matches at 7 bases. The length of the CDR3 is 14 residues. V gave up 0 bases and J gave up 5 bases; unmatched junction bases: 3. Germline CDR1 is LNHDA and CDR2 is SQIVND (reference sequence). The CDR3: CASSIEEGAYGYTF. In DNA, the CDR3 is TGTGCCAGTAGTATAGAGGAGGGGGCGTATGGCTACACCTTC.

A few counts support this clone. This chain links TRBV6-2 or TRBV6-3 with TRBJ1-1; TRBD1 matches 11 bases. The length of the CDR3 is 16 residues. V lost 2 bases, J lost 4 bases, and 6 bases stayed unmatched. Germline-derived CDR1 and CDR2 are MNHEY and SVGEGT. The CDR3 DNA reads as TGTGCCAGCAGTTACAGCCCCGGGACAGGGGGCACTGAAGCTTTCTTT. This gives the protein CASSYSPGTGGTEAFF.

The chain has TRBV2 and TRBJ1-2, with D possibly matching TRBD1 (6 bases). Germline CDR1 and CDR2: SNHLY and FYNNEI. Trimming removed 1 base at V and 4 bases at J, with 10 bases between. This CDR3 contains 14 residues. In DNA form, the CDR3 reads TGTGCCAGCAGTGAAGTAGGGGGGGGCTATGGCTACACCTTC. Translating gives CASSEVGGGYGYTF. Filled out from reference TRBV2 and TRBJ1-2, the complete variable domain reads EPEVTQTPSHQVTQMGQEVILRCVPISNHLYFYWYRQILGQKVEFLVSFYNNEISEKSEIFDDQFSVERPDGSNFTLKIRSTKLEDSAMYFCASSEVGGGYGYTFGSGTRLTVV.

The V and J genes are TRBV30 and TRBJ1-3; the match to TRBD1 covers 10 bases. The germline CDR1 and CDR2 sequences are GTSNPN and SVGIG (reference sequence). The CDR3 extends over 15 amino acids. The ends lost 3 bases at V and 4 bases at J; junction bases unmatched: 6. Here the CDR3 reads CAWRPGTGDGNTIYF. In nucleotides, the CDR3 is TGTGCCTGGAGGCCCGGGACAGGGGACGGAAACACCATATATTTT.

The rearrangement joins TRBV18 to TRBJ1-5, with D possibly TRBD1 on 5 matching bases. The V and J ends lost 6 bases and 4 bases respectively, with 13 bases between them. Germline-derived CDR1 and CDR2 are KGHSH and LQKENI. The CDR3 loop spans 14 amino acids. The CDR3 loop is CASSAGPPNQPQHF. CDR3 bases: TGTGCCAGCTCCGCAGGGCCCCCAAATCAGCCCCAGCATTTT.

This clone was found a few times. V is TRBV5-1 and J is TRBJ2-5; 9 nucleotides line up with TRBD2. With V trimmed by 4 bases and J by 5 bases, 15 bases remained unmatched. The CDR3 is 17 residues long. Looked up from germline, CDR1 is SGHRS and CDR2 is YFSETQ. The CDR3 is CASSQNPRGGEMETQYF. Here the CDR3 DNA reads TGCGCCAGCAGCCAAAATCCACGCGGGGGGGAGATGGAGACCCAGTACTTC.

The chain combines TRBV23-1 with TRBJ2-1; weak D call: TRBD1 (6 bases). TRBV23-1 is annotated as an ORF whose role is uncertain. The CDR3 has 17 residues. V lost 2 bases and J 9 bases, leaving 23 bases between the germline ends. The CDR3 DNA sequence: TGCGCCAGCAGTCAACTTGTGGGGGCCCCCTCTACGTGTGAGCAGTTCTTC. Its protein product is CASSQLVGAPSTCEQFF.